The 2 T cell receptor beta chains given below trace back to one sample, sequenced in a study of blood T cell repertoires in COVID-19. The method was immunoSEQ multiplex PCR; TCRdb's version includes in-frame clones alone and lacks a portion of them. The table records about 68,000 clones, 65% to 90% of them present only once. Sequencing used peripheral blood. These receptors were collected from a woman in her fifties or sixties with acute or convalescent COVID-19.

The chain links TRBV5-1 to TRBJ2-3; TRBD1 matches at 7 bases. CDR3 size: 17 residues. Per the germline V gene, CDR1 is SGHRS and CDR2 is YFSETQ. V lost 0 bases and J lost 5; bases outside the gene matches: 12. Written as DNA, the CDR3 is TGCGCCAGCAGCTTGGAGGTAGTGAGGGGGCAGGGAGATACGCAGTATTTT. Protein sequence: CASSLEVVRGQGDTQYF.

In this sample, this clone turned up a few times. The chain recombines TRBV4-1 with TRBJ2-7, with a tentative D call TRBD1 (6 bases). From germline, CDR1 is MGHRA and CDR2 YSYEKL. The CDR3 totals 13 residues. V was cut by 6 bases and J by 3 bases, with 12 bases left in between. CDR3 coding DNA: TGCGCCAGCAGTCGACAACAGGGCTACGAGCAGTACTTC. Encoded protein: CASSRQQGYEQYF.